This T cell receptor (beta chain) was profiled in a study of radiation and T cells in renal cell carcinoma. TCRdb's copy holds only in-frame clones and misses some; the assay was immunoSEQ multiplex PCR. This sample yields over 120,000 clones, of which roughly 90% are seen a single time; 17% belongs to the top ten. The time point here: blood 4 weeks post-SBRT, at nephrectomy. Treatment denoted: 15 Gy SBRT to primary tumor, nephrectomy 4 weeks later. Blood was sampled at baseline, 2 weeks and 4 weeks after SBRT. General study points: No pretreatment tumor biopsies were available for baseline clonotypes.

With respect to this clone: The antigen is unknown.

CDR3 size: 15 residues. Trimming took 2 bases from V and 4 from J, leaving 15 bases between them. Germline V gene data show CDR1 as SGHRS and CDR2 as YFSETQ. The chain combines TRBV5-1 with TRBJ2-5, with D maybe TRBD2 (7 bases). The sample was blood, taken from a patient whose treatment included radiotherapy and nephrectomy. This TCR derives from a woman between 50 and 59 years old with renal cell carcinoma. CDR3: CASSFNSRGGETQYF. The CDR3 DNA reads as TGCGCCAGCAGCTTTAATTCGAGGGGGGGAGAGACCCAGTACTTC.